Sequencing of this T cell receptor (beta chain) was carried out in a study of cytomegalovirus exposure and HLA in healthy donors. Amplification used 60 Vbeta primers and 13 Jbeta primers. Sequencing used immunoSEQ multiplex PCR; TCRdb keeps in-frame clones, though not all of them. The sample holds approximately 200,000 clones; 84% are singletons and the top ten take about 0.25%. Germline V CDR1 and CDR2: SGHRS, YFSETQ. CDR3 length: 16 amino acids. The V gene lost 1 base and the J gene lost 2 bases, with 13 bases spanning the gap. The chain combines TRBV5-1 with TRBJ1-3, with D perhaps matching TRBD1 (5 bases). The sequence was obtained from a boy aged 10-17 years in good health and CMV-seronegative. The sample comprised PBMCs. The CDR3 is CASSLSGQGTGNTIYF. CDR3 nucleotides: TGCGCCAGCAGCTTGAGTGGTCAGGGAACTGGAAACACCATATATTTT.